This entry features one TCR beta chain sequence. The CDR3 totals 14 residues. Germline CDR1 is SGHTA and CDR2 is FQGTGA. Trimming shortened V by 1 base and J by 6 bases, and 9 bases separated the two germline ends. The data originate from a study of blood T cell repertoires in COVID-19. Assay used: immunoSEQ multiplex PCR; TCRdb lists only in-frame clones, some missing. The sample holds 400,000 or so clones; 75% to 90% are singletons and the top ten take 1% to 1.3%. J is TRBJ2-2 and V is TRBV7-3; D remains ambiguous. Sample: PBMCs or T cells enriched from blood (not recorded which). This TCR came from a man aged 25-45 years who had recovered from COVID-19. CDR3 in DNA: TGTGCCAGCAGCTTAAACAGCAATTCCGGGGAGCTGTTTTTT. The encoded protein is CASSLNSNSGELFF.